The clone carrying this T cell receptor beta chain appeared many times. The sample originates from a study of T-cell reconstitution after alpha-beta-depleted transplantation in children. This CDR3 region has 18 residues. Trimming cost V 1 base and J 1 base, with 19 bases left between them. Germline V gives CDR1 SGHAT, CDR2 FQNNGV. The authors prepared the TCRbeta library with unique molecular identifiers. TCRdb re-analysed the PCR reads in MiXCR, keeping a single row per CDR3 protein. The data contain 150,000 to 250,000 distinct CDR3 sequences, less than 15% of them singletons. The receptor's source is a human donor who donated a stem cell graft to a child with acute lymphoblastic leukemia. The chain couples TRBV11-2 to TRBJ1-1, with a weak D call TRBD1 (5 bases). The sample consisted of PBMCs from the stem cell graft donor, taken from the stem cell graft. The CDR3 DNA reads TGTGCCAGCAGCTTAGGGGCGGGGGTCGTGTCCAGGAACACTGAAGCTTTCTTT. Translated, it gives CASSLGAGVVSRNTEAFF.